The T cell receptor beta chain described here comes from a study of cytomegalovirus exposure and HLA in healthy donors. With 60 Vbeta and 13 Jbeta primers, the PCR was carried out. Using immunoSEQ multiplex PCR, the repertoire was profiled, and TCRdb retains in-frame clones only, with some absent. The sample shows some 90,000 clones, roughly 77% of them seen only once. Trimming left V 4 bases short and J 5 bases short, with 6 bases between. Germline CDR1 and CDR2: SGHTA and FQGNSA. The CDR3 loop spans 11 amino acids. This TCR was sampled from a human donor in good health. This chain links TRBV7-2 with TRBJ2-7; D remains unclear. Source material: PBMCs. In nucleotides, the CDR3 is TGTGCCAGCAGCTATGTAAACGAGCAGTACTTC. Translated, it gives CASSYVNEQYF.